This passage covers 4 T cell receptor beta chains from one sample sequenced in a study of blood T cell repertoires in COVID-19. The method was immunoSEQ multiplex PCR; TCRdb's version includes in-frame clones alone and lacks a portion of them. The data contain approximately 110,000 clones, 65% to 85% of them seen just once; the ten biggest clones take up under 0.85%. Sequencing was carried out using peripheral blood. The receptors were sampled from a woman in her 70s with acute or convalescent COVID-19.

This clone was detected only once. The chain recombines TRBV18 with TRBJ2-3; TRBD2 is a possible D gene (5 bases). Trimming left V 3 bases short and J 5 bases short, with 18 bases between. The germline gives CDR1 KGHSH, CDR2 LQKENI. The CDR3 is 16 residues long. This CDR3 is CASSPGQAARRDTQYF. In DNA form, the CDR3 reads TGTGCCAGCTCACCCGGCCAAGCGGCGCGTAGAGATACGCAGTATTTT. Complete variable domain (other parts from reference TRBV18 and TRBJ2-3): NAGVMQNPRHLVRRRGQEARLRCSPMKGHSHVYWYRQLPEEGLKFMVYLQKENIIDESGMPKERFSAEFPKEGPSILRIQQVVRGDSAAYFCASSPGQAARRDTQYFGPGTRLTVL.

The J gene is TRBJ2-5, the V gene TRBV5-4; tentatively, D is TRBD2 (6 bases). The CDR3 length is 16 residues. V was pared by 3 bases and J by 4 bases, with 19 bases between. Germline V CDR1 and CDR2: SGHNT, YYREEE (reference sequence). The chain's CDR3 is CASSSAFAGRTETQYF. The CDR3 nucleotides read TGTGCCAGCAGCTCCGCTTTTGCGGGGAGGACAGAGACCCAGTACTTC.

CDR3 region: CASSMPVADEQFF. The CDR3, as DNA: TGCGCCAGCAGCATGCCAGTAGCAGATGAGCAGTTCTTC. The chain recombines TRBV5-1 with TRBJ2-1; no reliable D call. V shed 4 bases and J shed 8 bases, with 13 bases lying between them. Germline CDR1 reads SGHRS; CDR2 reads YFSETQ. The CDR3 consists of 13 residues.

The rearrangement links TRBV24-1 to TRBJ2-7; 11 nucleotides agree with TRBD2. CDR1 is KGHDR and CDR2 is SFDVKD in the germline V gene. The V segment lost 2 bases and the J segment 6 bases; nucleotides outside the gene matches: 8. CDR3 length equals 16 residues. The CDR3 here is CATSDSGLAARGEQYF. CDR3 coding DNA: TGTGCCACCAGTGATTCGGGACTAGCGGCTCGAGGCGAGCAGTACTTC.